The entry below describes one TCR beta chain. The antigen is unknown. These data are taken from a study of cytomegalovirus exposure and HLA in healthy donors. PCR primers comprised 60 Vbeta and 13 Jbeta primers. The assay was immunoSEQ multiplex PCR, and TCRdb's table has in-frame clones only and misses some. The sample shows roughly 290,000 clones, about four fifths of them seen only once. General study results and limits: When presence/absence was analysed, sequencing depth was taken to be roughly uniform across donors. By a later analysis, the bulk of CMV-associated TCR beta chains appeared HLA-restricted.

CDR1 and CDR2 from the germline V gene are MDHEN and SYDVKM. V lost 7 bases, J lost 12 bases, and 10 bases stayed unmatched. This CDR3 has 13 amino acids. This TCR derives from a girl aged 2-10 years in good health and CMV-seronegative. The rearrangement uses TRBV28 and TRBJ2-1, with 9 bases lining up with TRBD1. Sequencing was done on a sample of PBMCs. The CDR3 loop reads CASIPPGQGAQFF. CDR3 coding DNA: TGTGCCAGCATCCCGCCGGGACAGGGTGCGCAGTTCTTC.